This TCR beta chain emerged from a study of T cell responses to AZD1222 COVID-19 vaccine. Germline values: CDR1 LNHDA, CDR2 SQIVND (reference sequence). The CDR3 runs 16 residues. Trimming took 6 bases from V and 3 from J; bases not matched to a gene: 10. Clones were read by immunoSEQ multiplex PCR, and TCRdb kept only the in-frame ones, dropping some. The sample holds 150,000 to 200,000 clones; around 92% are singletons and the top ten take about 9.4%. The chain carries TRBV19 and TRBJ2-3; 9 bases map to TRBD1. This TCR came from an adult in good health. The input for sequencing was peripheral blood, taken on day 0 of AZD1222 vaccination. CDR3 sequence reads: CASSRNPGTGTDTQYF. In nucleotides, the CDR3 is TGTGCCAGTAGCCGGAACCCAGGGACAGGGACAGATACGCAGTATTTT.